This record concerns one T cell receptor beta chain sequence. Its antigen is not known. These data come from a study of OX40 agonist ivuxolimab in advanced cancers. Regarding the study as a whole: The mean number of expanded clones was higher in CD8+ T cells than in CD4+.

The CDR3 sequence is 12 residues long. Deletions cut 7 bases from V and 6 bases from J, with 12 bases between. Germline CDR1 and CDR2: MDHEN and SYDVKM. Repertoires were generated with immunoSEQ multiplex PCR, while TCRdb's copy carries only in-frame clones and drops some. The sample includes tens of thousands of clones, about 82% of them seen just once. This sequence originates from an adult with an advanced solid tumor such as melanoma, head and neck, liver or kidney cancer. The J gene is TRBJ1-1, the V gene TRBV28; D unclear. This specimen was CD4+ or CD8+ T cells sorted from blood, taken in a trial of the OX40 agonist ivuxolimab. CDR3 sequence reads: CASTPGGSEAFF. The CDR3 DNA reads TGTGCCAGCACCCCGGGTGGGTCTGAAGCTTTCTTT.